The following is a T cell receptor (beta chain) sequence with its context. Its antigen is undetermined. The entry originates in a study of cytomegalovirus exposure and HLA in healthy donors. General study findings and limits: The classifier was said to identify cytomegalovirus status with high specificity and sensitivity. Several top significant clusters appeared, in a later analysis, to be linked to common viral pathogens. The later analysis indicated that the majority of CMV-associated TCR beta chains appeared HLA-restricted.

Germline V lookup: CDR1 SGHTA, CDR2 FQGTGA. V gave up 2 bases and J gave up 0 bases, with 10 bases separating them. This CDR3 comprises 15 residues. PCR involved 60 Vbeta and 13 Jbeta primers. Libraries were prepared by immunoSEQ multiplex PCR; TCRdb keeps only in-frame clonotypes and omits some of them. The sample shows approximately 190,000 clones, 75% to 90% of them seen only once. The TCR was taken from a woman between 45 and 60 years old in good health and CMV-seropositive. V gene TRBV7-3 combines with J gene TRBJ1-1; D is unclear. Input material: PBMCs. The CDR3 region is CASSLRSAMNTEAFF. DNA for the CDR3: TGTGCCAGCAGCTTACGGAGTGCCATGAACACTGAAGCTTTCTTT.